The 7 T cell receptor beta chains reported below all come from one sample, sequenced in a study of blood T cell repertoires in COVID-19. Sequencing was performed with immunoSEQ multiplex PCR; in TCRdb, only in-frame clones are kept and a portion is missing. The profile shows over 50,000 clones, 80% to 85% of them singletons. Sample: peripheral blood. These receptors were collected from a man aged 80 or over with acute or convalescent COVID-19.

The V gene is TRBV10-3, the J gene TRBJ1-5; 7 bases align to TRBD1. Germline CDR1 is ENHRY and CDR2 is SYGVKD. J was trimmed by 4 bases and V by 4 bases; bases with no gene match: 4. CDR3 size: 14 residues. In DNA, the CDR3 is TGTGCCATCAGTGGGGGACAGCCGAATCAGCCCCAGCATTTT. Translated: CAISGGQPNQPQHF.

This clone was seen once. In DNA, the CDR3 is TGTGCCATCAGTGAGTCGAGGGGGGGGACAGATACGCAGTATTTT. Its translation: CAISESRGGTDTQYF. V and J are TRBV10-3 and TRBJ2-3, with a weak D call TRBD2 (7 bases). The CDR3 is 15 residues long. Germline CDR1 reads ENHRY; CDR2 reads SYGVKD. The V end was cut by 0 bases, the J end by 3 bases, with 10 bases between.

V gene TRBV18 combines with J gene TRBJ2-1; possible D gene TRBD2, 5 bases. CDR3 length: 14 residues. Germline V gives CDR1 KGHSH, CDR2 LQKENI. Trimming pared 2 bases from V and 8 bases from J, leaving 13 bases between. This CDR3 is CASSPGREGDEQFF. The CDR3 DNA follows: TGTGCCAGCTCACCAGGCCGCGAGGGAGATGAGCAGTTCTTC. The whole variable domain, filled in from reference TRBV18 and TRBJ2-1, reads NAGVMQNPRHLVRRRGQEARLRCSPMKGHSHVYWYRQLPEEGLKFMVYLQKENIIDESGMPKERFSAEFPKEGPSILRIQQVVRGDSAAYFCASSPGREGDEQFFGPGTRLTVL.

CDR3 coding DNA: TGTGCCAGCAGCCTCCCCGGCGGAATCACTGAAGCTTTCTTT. Translation gives CASSLPGGITEAFF. The chain recombines TRBV7-9 with TRBJ1-1, with unresolved D. V dropped 5 bases and J dropped 4 bases, with 14 bases sitting between them. The germline CDR1 and CDR2 sequences are SEHNR and FQNEAQ (reference sequence). The CDR3 is 14 residues long.

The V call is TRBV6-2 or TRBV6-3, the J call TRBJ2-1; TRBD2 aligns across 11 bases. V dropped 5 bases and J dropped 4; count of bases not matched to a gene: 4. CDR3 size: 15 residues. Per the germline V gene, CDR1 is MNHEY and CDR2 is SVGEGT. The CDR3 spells CASSPGLAEYNEQFF. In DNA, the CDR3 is TGTGCCAGCAGTCCGGGACTAGCGGAGTACAATGAGCAGTTCTTC.

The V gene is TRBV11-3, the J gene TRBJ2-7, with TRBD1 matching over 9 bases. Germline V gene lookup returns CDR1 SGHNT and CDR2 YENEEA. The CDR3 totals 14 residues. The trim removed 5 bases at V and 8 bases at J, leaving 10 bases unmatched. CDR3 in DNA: TGTGCCAGCAGCCCGGGGACAGGGAGTACGAAGCAGTACTTC. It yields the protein CASSPGTGSTKQYF.

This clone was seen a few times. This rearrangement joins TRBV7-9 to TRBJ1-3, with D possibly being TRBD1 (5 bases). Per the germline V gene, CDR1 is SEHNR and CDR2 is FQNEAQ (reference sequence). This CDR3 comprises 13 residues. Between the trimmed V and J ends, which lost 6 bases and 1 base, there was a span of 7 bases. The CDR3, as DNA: TGTGCCAGCAGGCCAGGGTCTGGAAACACCATATATTTT. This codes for CASRPGSGNTIYF.